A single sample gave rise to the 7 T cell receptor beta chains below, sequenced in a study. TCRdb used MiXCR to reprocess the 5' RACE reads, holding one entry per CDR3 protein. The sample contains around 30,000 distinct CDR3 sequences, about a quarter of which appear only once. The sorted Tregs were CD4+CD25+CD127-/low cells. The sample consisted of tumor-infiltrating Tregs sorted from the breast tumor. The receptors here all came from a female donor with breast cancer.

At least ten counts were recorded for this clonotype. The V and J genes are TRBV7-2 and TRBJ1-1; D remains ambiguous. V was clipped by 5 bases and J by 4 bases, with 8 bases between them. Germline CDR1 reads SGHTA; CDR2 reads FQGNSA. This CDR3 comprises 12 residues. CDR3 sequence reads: CASSPLVTEAFF. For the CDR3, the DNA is TGTGCCAGCAGCCCCTTGGTCACTGAAGCTTTCTTT.

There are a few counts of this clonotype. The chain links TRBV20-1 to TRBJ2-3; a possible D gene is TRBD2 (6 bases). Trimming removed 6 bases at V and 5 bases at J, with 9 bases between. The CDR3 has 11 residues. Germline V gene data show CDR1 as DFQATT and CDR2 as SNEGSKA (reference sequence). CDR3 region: CSARRGDTQYF. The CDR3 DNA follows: TGCAGTGCCAGGAGGGGAGATACGCAGTATTTT.

The CDR3 DNA follows: TGTGCCAGCAGTGAAGCCTCGGGAGCCCCAAACTACAATGAGCAGTTCTTC. Residues: CASSEASGAPNYNEQFF. V gene TRBV25-1 combines with J gene TRBJ2-1, with D perhaps TRBD2 (6 bases). Germline CDR1 reads MGHDK; CDR2 reads SYGVNS. The CDR3 runs 17 residues. V was shortened by 2 bases and J by 3 bases, with 17 bases between the two germline ends.

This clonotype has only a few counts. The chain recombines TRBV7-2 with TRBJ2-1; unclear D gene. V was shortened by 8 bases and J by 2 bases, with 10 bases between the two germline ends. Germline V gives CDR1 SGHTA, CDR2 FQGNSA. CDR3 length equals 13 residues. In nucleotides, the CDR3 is TGTGCCAGCTCCGGTGTTCCCTACAATGAGCAGTTCTTC. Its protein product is CASSGVPYNEQFF.

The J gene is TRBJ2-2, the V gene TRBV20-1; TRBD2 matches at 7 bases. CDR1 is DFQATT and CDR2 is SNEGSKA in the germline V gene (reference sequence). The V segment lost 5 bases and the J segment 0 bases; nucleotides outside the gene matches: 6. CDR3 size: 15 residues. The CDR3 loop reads CSAEASGANTGELFF. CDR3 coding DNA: TGCAGTGCTGAGGCTAGCGGAGCGAACACCGGGGAGCTGTTTTTT.

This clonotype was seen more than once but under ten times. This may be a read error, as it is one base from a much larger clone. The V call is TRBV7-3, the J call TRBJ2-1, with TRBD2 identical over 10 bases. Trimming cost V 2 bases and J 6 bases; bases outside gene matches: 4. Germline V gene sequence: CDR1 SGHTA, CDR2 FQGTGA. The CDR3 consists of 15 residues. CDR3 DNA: TGTGCCAGCAGCTTAGGGACTAGCGCCGTCAATGAGCAGTTCTTC. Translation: CASSLGTSAVNEQFF.

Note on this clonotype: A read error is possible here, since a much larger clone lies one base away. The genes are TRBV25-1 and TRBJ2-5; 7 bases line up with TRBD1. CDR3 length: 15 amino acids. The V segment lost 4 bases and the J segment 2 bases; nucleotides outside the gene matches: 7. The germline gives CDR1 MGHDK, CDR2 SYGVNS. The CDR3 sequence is CASSGWGTEQETQYF. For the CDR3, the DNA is TGTGCCAGCAGTGGATGGGGGACAGAACAAGAGACCCAGTACTTC.